The clone carrying this T cell receptor beta chain occurred a few times. The source of the sample is a study of T cell repertoires in cytomegalovirus infection. Whole-study context: TCR beta signatures that were public indicated CMV infection and matching HLA type.

MiXCR was run by TCRdb on the reads, yielding one entry per CDR3 protein. This sample has 310,000 or so distinct CDR3 sequences, with roughly 9.3% found just once. The clonotype was recovered from a human donor in good health (CMV status not recorded). Some clones in this sample may be carry-over from other donors' samples. The specimen sequenced was PBMCs.

CDR3 nucleotides: TGTGCCAGCACACCCCAAGCCGGGACAGGGGTCTATGGCTACACCTTC. Encoded protein: CASTPQAGTGVYGYTF. This rearrangement joins TRBV5-4 to TRBJ1-2; 10 bases fit TRBD1. Germline assignment: CDR1 SGHNT and CDR2 YYREEE (reference sequence). Unmatched junction bases numbered 12, after V lost 6 bases and J lost 4 bases. The CDR3 runs to 16 residues.